The T cell receptor beta chain under discussion was sequenced for a study of blood T cell repertoires in COVID-19. The method was immunoSEQ multiplex PCR; TCRdb's version includes in-frame clones alone and lacks a portion of them. This sample has tens of thousands of clones, with around 90% found just once. V was pared by 6 bases and J by 3 bases, with 10 bases of the junction left unmatched. The CDR3 covers 15 residues. Germline loops: CDR1 LNHNV, CDR2 YYDKDF (reference sequence). This sequence was found in a man in his fifties or sixties with COVID-19, enrolled during active disease. The chain carries TRBV15 and TRBJ1-1; 7 nucleotides match TRBD1. Sequencing input: peripheral blood. DNA of the CDR3: TGTGCCACCAGAGCCTACCTACAGGGGTACACTGAAGCTTTCTTT. It encodes CATRAYLQGYTEAFF.